The 8 T cell receptor beta chains in this list originate from one sample, sequenced in a study of blood T cell repertoires in COVID-19. Assay used: immunoSEQ multiplex PCR; TCRdb lists only in-frame clones, some missing. The table records about 180,000 clones, around 86% of them present only once. Source material: PBMCs or T cells enriched from blood (not recorded which). The receptors come from a woman aged 25-40 years who had recovered from COVID-19.

The V and J genes are TRBV27 and TRBJ1-4; 9 nucleotides agree with TRBD1. V gave up 5 bases and J gave up 6 bases; unmatched junction bases: 4. The CDR3 is 14 residues long. Germline V CDR1 and CDR2: MNHEY, SMNVEV (reference sequence). This CDR3 reads CASSPDRGDEKLFF. The CDR3 nucleotides are TGTGCCAGCAGTCCCGACAGGGGGGATGAAAAACTGTTTTTT.

The rearrangement uses TRBV19 and TRBJ2-2; 10 nucleotides align to TRBD1. V trimming: 4 bases; J trimming: 3 bases; junction bases outside the gene matches: 8. Germline-derived CDR1 and CDR2 are LNHDA and SQIVND (reference sequence). The CDR3 loop spans 17 amino acids. The CDR3 is CASSRYRQGADTGELFF. The DNA of the CDR3 is TGTGCCAGTAGTAGGTACAGACAGGGGGCAGACACCGGGGAGCTGTTTTTT.

The rearrangement uses TRBV5-4 and TRBJ2-6; unclear D gene. Germline CDR1 SGHNT, CDR2 YYREEE (reference sequence). The CDR3 totals 13 residues. V lost 2 bases, J lost 6 bases, and 6 bases lay in between. The CDR3 DNA is TGTGCCAGCAGCTTACAAGAGGCCAACGTCCTGACTTTC. Its translation: CASSLQEANVLTF. The full variable domain, with the rest looked up from reference TRBV5-4 and TRBJ2-6, is ETGVTQSPTHLIKTRGQQVTLRCSSQSGHNTVSWYQQALGQGPQFIFQYYREEENGRGNFPPRFSGLQFPNYSSELNVNALELDDSALYLCASSLQEANVLTFGAGSRLTVL.

CDR3 protein: CASSVRGTPLHF. The CDR3, as DNA: TGTGCCAGCAGTGTCCGGGGGACACCCCTCCACTTT. The chain is built from TRBV2 and TRBJ1-6; D is possibly TRBD1 (5 bases). Trimming removed 4 bases at V and 11 bases at J, with 9 bases between. CDR1 is SNHLY, CDR2 FYNNEI, per germline. CDR3 size: 12 residues.

The V and J genes are TRBV4-1 and TRBJ2-4; no definite D call. Germline CDR1 MGHRA, CDR2 YSYEKL. The V end lost 4 bases, the J end lost 7 bases, and 23 bases lay between the germline ends. CDR3 length equals 17 residues. CDR3 DNA: TGCGCCAGCAGCCCACGACCGTCAGACATTAAGGCGAACATTCAGTACTTC. Translated: CASSPRPSDIKANIQYF.

The V and J genes are TRBV19 and TRBJ1-6; 8 positions agree with TRBD1. Germline CDR1 is LNHDA and CDR2 is SQIVND (reference sequence). V lost 4 bases to trimming and J lost 10 bases; unmatched junction nucleotides: 15. The CDR3 spans 17 residues. The CDR3 region has the DNA TGTGCCAGTAGTAACATCGGACAGGGCGAACGAGGATCACCCCTCCACTTT. It specifies CASSNIGQGERGSPLHF.

V and J are TRBV9 and TRBJ1-2; possibly TRBD1 for D (6 bases). CDR1 is SGDLS, CDR2 YYNGEE, per germline. CDR3 length equals 15 residues. Trimming cost V 0 bases and J 0 bases, with 9 bases left between them. The CDR3 reads CASSVADSANYGYTF. CDR3 nucleotide sequence: TGTGCCAGCAGCGTAGCGGACAGCGCTAACTATGGCTACACCTTC.

This clone was counted once. The V gene is TRBV28, the J gene TRBJ2-6, with D hard to call. From germline, CDR1 is MDHEN and CDR2 SYDVKM. CDR3 length equals 13 residues. Trimming left V 3 bases short and J 4 bases short, with 4 bases between. As DNA, the CDR3 is TGTGCCAGCAGTTTCCCAGGGGCCAACGTCCTGACTTTC. It codes for CASSFPGANVLTF.